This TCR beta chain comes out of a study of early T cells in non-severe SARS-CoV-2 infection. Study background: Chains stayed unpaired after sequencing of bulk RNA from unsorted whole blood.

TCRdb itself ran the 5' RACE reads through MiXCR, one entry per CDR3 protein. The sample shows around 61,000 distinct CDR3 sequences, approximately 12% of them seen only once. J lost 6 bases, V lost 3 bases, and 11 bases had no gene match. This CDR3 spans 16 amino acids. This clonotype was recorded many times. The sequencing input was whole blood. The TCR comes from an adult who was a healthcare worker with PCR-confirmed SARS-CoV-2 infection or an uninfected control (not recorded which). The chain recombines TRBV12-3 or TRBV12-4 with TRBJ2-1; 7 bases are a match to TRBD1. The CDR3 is CASSFTSSTGFNEQFF. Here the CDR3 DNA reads TGTGCCAGCAGTTTTACCTCCTCGACAGGGTTCAATGAGCAGTTCTTC.